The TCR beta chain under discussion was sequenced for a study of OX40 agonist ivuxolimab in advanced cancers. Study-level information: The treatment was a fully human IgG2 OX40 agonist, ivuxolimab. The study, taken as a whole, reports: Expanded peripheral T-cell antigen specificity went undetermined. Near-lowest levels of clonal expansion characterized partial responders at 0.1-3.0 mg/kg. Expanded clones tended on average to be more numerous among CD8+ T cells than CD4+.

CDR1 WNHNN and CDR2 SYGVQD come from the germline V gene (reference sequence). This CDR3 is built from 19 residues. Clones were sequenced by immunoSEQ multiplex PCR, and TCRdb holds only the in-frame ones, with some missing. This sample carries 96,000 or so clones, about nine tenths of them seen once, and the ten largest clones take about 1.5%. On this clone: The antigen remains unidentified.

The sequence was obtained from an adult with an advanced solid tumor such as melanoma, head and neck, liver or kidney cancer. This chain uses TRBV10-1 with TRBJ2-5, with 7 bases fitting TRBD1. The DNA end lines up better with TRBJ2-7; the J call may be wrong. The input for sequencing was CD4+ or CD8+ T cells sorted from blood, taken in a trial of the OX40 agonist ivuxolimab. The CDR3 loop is CASSEPDDRESFTSYEQYF. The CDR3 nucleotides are TGCGCCAGCAGTGAGCCGGATGACAGGGAAAGTTTTACGTCCTACGAGCAGTACTTC.